The entry below describes one TCR beta chain. Antigen unknown. CDR3 length: 15 residues. Trimming removed 0 bases at V and 2 bases at J, with 11 bases between. Germline V gene lookup returns CDR1 MNHEY and CDR2 SVGAGI. Sequenced by immunoSEQ multiplex PCR; TCRdb stores in-frame clones only, minus some. In the table there are approximately 190,000 clones, just over 90% of which are singletons. The sample comes from a study of T cell responses to AZD1222 COVID-19 vaccine. Regarding the study as a whole: Spike-specific TCR breadth and depth grew following two AZD1222 doses.

The clonotype comes from an adult in good health. The V and J genes are TRBV6-5 and TRBJ2-7; D is unresolved. Sequenced material: peripheral blood, taken on day 0 of AZD1222 vaccination. This CDR3 is CASSYSVPSTYEQYF. CDR3 bases: TGTGCCAGCAGTTACTCCGTGCCATCGACCTACGAGCAGTACTTC.